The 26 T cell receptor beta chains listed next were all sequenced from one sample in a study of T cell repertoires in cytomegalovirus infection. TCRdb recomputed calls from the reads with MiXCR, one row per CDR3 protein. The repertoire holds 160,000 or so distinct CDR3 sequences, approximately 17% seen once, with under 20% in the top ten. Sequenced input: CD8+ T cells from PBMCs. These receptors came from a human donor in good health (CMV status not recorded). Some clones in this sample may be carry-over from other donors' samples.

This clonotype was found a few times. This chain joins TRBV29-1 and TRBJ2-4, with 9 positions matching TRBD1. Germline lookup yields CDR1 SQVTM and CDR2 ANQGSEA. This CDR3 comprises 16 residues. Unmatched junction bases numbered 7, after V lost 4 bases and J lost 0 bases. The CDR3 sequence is CSVVRQGGLAKNIQYF. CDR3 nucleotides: TGCAGCGTTGTCCGACAGGGGGGACTAGCCAAAAACATTCAGTACTTC.

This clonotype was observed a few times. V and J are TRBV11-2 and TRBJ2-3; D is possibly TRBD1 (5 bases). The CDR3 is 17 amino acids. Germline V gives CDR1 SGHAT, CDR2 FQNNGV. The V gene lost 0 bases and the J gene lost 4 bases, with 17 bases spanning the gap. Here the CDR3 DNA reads TGTGCCAGCAGCTTAGAAGACGGTCTGGGGCCGGCAGATACGCAGTATTTT. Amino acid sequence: CASSLEDGLGPADTQYF.

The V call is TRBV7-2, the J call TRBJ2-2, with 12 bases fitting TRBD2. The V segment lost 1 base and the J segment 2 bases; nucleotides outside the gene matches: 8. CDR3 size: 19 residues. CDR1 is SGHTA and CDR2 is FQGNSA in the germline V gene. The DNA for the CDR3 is TGTGCCAGCAGCTTAGATCTAGCGGGAGGGCGGGAAAACACCGGGGAGCTGTTTTTT. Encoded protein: CASSLDLAGGRENTGELFF.

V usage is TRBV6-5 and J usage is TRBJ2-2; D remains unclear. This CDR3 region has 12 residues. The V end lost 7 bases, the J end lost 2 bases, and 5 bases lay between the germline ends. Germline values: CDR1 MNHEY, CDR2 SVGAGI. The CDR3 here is CASTPNTGELFF. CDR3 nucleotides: TGTGCCAGCACCCCAAACACCGGGGAGCTGTTTTTT.

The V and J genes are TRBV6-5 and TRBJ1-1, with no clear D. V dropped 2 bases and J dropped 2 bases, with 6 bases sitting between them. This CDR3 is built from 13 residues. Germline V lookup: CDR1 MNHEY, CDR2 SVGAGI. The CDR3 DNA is TGTGCCAGCAGTTACGCAACTAACACTGAAGCTTTCTTT. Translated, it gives CASSYATNTEAFF.

CDR3 sequence (DNA): TGTGCCAGCAGCTGGACTAGCGGGAGTGATGAGCAGTTCTTC. This sequence encodes CASSWTSGSDEQFF. The chain combines TRBV7-2 with TRBJ2-1; 13 bases map to TRBD2. Germline V gene data show CDR1 as SGHTA and CDR2 as FQGNSA. The CDR3 spans 14 residues. J was trimmed by 8 bases and V by 4 bases; bases with no gene match: 2.

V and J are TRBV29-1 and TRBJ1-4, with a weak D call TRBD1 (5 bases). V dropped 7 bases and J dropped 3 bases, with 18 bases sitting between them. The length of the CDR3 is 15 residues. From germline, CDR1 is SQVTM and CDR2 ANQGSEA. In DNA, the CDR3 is TGCAGCGCCCAGGGAGCGCTCGTCTCTAATGAAAAACTGTTTTTT. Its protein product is CSAQGALVSNEKLFF.

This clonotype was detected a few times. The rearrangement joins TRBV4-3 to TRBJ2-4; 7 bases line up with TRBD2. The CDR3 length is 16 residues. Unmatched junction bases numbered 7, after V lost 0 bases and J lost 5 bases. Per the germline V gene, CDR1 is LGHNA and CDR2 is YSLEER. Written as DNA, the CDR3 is TGCGCCAGCAGCCAAGAGTGGGGGACTACACAAAACATTCAGTACTTC. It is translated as CASSQEWGTTQNIQYF.

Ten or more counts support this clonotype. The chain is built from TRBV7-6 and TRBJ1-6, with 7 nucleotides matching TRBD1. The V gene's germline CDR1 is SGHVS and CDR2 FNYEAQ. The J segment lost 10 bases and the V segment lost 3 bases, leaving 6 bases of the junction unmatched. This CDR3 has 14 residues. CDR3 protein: CASSLSGGASPLHF. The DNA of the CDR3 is TGTGCCAGCAGCTTGTCAGGGGGGGCCTCACCCCTCCACTTT.

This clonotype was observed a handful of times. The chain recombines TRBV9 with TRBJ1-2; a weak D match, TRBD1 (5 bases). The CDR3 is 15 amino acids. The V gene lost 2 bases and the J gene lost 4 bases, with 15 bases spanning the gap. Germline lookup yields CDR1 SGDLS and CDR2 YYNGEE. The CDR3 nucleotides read TGTGCCAGCAGCGTGGGACGCTCCGGAACCTATGGCTACACCTTC. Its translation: CASSVGRSGTYGYTF.

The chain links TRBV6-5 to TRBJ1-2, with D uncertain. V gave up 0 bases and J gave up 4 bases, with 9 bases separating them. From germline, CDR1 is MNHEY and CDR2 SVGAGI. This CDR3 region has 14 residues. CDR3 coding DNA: TGTGCCAGCAGTTACTCGTTGGCGGGCTATGGCTACACCTTC. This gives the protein CASSYSLAGYGYTF.

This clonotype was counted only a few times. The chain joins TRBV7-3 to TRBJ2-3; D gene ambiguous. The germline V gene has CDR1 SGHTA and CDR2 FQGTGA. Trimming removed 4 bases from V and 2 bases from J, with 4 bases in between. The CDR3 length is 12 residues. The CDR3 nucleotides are TGTGCCAGCAGCTGGGACACAGATACGCAGTATTTT. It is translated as CASSWDTDTQYF.

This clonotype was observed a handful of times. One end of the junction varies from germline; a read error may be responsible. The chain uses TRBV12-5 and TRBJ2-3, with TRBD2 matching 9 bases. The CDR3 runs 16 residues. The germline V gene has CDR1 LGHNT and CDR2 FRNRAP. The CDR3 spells CASGLVEGTSTDTQYF. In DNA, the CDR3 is TGTGCTAGTGGTTTGGTAGAGGGGACTAGCACCGATACGCAGTATTTT.

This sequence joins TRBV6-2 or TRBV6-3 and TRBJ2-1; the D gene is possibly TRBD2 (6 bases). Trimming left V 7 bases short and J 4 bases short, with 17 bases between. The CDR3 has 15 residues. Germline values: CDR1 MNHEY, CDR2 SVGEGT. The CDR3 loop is CASTLGTPPYNEQFF. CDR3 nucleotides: TGTGCCAGCACCTTGGGGACTCCCCCTTACAATGAGCAGTTCTTC.

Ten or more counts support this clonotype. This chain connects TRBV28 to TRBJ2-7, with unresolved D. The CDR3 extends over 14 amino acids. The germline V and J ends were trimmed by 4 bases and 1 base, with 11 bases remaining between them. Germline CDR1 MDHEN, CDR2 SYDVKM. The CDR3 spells CASSSPDTSYEQYF. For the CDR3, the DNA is TGTGCCAGCAGTTCCCCCGACACGTCCTACGAGCAGTACTTC.

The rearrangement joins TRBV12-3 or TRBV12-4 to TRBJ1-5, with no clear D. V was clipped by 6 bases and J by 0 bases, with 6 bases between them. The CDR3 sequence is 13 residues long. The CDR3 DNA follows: TGTGCCAGCAGAGAGTTTAGCAATCAGCCCCAGCATTTT. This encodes CASREFSNQPQHF.

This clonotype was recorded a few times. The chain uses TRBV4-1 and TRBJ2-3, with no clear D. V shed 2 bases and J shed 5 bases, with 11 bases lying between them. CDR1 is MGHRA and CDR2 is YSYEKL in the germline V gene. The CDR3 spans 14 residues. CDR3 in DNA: TGCGCCAGCAGCCAAATCAAGGAGTTAGATACGCAGTATTTT. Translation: CASSQIKELDTQYF.

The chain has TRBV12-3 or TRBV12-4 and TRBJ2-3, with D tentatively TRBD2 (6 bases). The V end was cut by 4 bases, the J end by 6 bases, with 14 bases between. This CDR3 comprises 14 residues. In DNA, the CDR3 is TGTGCCAGCAGTTCTCGGGAGAAGGGGGATACGCAGTATTTT. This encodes CASSSREKGDTQYF.

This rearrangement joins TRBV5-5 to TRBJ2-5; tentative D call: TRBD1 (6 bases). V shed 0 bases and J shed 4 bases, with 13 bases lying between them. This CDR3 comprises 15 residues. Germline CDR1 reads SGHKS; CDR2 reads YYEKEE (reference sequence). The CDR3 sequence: CASSLEGHSRETQYF. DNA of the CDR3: TGTGCCAGCAGCTTGGAGGGACACTCGAGAGAGACCCAGTACTTC.

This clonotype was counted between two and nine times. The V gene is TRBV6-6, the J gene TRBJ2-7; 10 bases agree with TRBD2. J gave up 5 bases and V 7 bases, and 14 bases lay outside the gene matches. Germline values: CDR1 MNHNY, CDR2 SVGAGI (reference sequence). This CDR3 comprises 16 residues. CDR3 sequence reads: CASISGRPHSRNEQYF. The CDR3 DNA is TGTGCCAGCATTAGCGGGAGGCCCCATTCGAGAAACGAGCAGTACTTC.

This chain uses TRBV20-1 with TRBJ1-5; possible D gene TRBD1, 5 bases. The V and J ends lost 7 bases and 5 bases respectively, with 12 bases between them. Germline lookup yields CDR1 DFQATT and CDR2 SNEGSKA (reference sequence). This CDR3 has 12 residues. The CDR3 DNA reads TGCAGTGGTCGGGGCGACCATCAGCCCCAGCATTTT. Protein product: CSGRGDHQPQHF.

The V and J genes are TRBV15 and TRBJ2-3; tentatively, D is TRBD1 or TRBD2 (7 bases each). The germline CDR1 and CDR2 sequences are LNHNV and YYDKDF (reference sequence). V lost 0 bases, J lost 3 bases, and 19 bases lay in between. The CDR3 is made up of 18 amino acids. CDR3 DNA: TGTGCCACCAGCAGAGATAGGCAGGGGGGGCCTCGAACAGATACGCAGTATTTT. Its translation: CATSRDRQGGPRTDTQYF.

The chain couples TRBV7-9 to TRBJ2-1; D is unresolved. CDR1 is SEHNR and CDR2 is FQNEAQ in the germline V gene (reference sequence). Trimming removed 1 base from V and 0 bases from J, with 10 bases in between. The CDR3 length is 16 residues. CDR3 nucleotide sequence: TGTGCCAGCAGCTTAGTAGTAGCTCCCTCCTACAATGAGCAGTTCTTC. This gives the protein CASSLVVAPSYNEQFF.

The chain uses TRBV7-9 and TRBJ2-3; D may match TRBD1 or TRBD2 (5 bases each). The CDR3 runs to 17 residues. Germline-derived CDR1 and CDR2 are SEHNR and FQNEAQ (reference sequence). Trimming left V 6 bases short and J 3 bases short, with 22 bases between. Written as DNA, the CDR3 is TGTGCCAGCAGTGTCCCGGGACCGACCGAGACAACAGATACGCAGTATTTT. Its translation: CASSVPGPTETTDTQYF.

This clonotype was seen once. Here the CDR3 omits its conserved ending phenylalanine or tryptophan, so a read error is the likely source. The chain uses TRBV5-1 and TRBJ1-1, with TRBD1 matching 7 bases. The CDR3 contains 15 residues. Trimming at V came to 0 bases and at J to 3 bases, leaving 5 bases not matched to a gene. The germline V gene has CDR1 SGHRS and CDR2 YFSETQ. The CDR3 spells CASSLVLQGHTEAFY. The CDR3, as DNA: TGCGCCAGCAGCTTGGTATTACAGGGGCACACTGAAGCTTTCTAT.

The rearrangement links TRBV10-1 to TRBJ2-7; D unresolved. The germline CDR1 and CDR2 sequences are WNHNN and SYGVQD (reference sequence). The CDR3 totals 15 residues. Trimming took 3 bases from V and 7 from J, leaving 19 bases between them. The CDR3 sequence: CASSDSPGPWEEQYF. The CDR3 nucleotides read TGCGCCAGCAGTGATTCGCCCGGGCCCTGGGAAGAGCAGTACTTC.